This T cell receptor (beta chain) appears in the sequencing data of a study of early T cells in non-severe SARS-CoV-2 infection. This CDR3 spans 20 amino acids. Looked up from germline, CDR1 is SGHRS and CDR2 is YFSETQ. The junction had 20 bases not matched to a gene; V was cut back by 4 bases and J by 0 bases. TCRdb re-called the 5' RACE reads through MiXCR, storing one row per CDR3 protein. Of some 78,000 distinct CDR3 sequences listed, roughly 13% are singletons. Material for sequencing was whole blood. The receptor was isolated from an adult who was a healthcare worker with PCR-confirmed SARS-CoV-2 infection or an uninfected control (not recorded which). This chain joins TRBV5-1 and TRBJ2-3; 7 positions match TRBD2. In DNA, the CDR3 is TGCGCCAGCAGCGCACGCCCTAGCGGACAACCAACCGCTAGCACAGATACGCAGTATTTT. Its protein product is CASSARPSGQPTASTDTQYF.